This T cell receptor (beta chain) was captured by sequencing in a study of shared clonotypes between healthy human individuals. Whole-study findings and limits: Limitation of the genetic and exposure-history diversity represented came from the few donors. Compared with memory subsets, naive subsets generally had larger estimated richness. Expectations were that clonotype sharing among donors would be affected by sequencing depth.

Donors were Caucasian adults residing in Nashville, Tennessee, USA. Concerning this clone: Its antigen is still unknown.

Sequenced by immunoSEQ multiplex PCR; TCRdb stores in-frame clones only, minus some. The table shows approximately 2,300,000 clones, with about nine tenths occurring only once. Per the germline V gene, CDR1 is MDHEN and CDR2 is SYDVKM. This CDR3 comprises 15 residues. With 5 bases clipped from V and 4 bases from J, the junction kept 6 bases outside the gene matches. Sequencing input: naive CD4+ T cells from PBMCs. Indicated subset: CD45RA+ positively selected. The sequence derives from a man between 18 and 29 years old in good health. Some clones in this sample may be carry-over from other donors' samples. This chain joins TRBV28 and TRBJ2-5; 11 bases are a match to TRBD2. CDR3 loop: CASSQGTSGRETQYF. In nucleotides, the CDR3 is TGTGCCAGCAGTCAAGGGACTAGCGGCCGAGAGACCCAGTACTTC.